The 2 T cell receptor beta chains presented below share a single source sample, sequenced in a study of regulatory T cells in long-lasting Graves disease. Time point reported: newly diagnosed GD, antithyroid drugs for less than 3 months. TCR sequences were obtained from RNA taken from PBMCs. Combining iRepertoire HTBI primers with Arm-PCR of CDR3 regions, the authors built TCR beta libraries. TCRdb processed the multiplex PCR reads anew with MiXCR; each CDR3 protein has one entry. The sample lists around 480,000 distinct CDR3 sequences; 15% to 20% were seen once. The same data also went into a second study, on T cells in Graves' hyperthyroidism and ophthalmopathy.

The source was peripheral blood mononuclear cells (PBMCs), collected at new diagnosis, from a patient treated with antithyroid drugs. These receptors were taken from a man in his forties with Graves disease.

As concerns this clonotype: A much larger clone lies a single base off, so this may be a read error. The gene calls are TRBV6-2 or TRBV6-3 and TRBJ2-7; possible D gene TRBD1, 5 bases. This CDR3 spans 14 amino acids. Germline V lookup: CDR1 MNHEY, CDR2 SVGEGT. The CDR3 nucleotides are TGTGCCAGCAGTTACTCGACAGATTCCTACGGGCAGTACTTC. As protein: CASSYSTDSYGQYF.

Ten or more counts support this clonotype. The CDR3 spells CASSESRQGYNEQFF. The DNA for the CDR3 is TGTGCCAGCAGTGAGAGTCGGCAGGGCTACAATGAGCAGTTCTTC. The chain has TRBV2 and TRBJ2-1, with D maybe TRBD1 (5 bases). This CDR3 has 15 amino acids. The germline gives CDR1 SNHLY, CDR2 FYNNEI. V lost 3 bases and J 3 bases, leaving 12 bases between the germline ends.